This TCR beta chain derives from a study of CD8 T cells in ankylosing spondylitis (TCRdb year 2017). About the investigation overall: To find TCR variants linked to disease, the study profiled T cell receptor beta repertoires in ankylosing spondylitis patients and healthy donors. The full study cohort comprised about 23 ankylosing spondylitis patients and 85 to 120 healthy donors. Peripheral blood was sampled, and synovial fluid was also collected from ankylosing spondylitis patients.

The germline V and J ends show losses of 5 bases and 5 bases respectively, and no gene match explains 8 bases of the junction. The germline V gene provides CDR1 SGHTA and CDR2 FQGNSA. The cysteine opens and the phenylalanine closes a CDR3 of 15 amino acids. Only CDR3 DNA is held: 45 bases, read in frame from base 1. Concerning this clonotype: The specificity of this receptor is unknown. No base quality values were provided; no much bigger clone lies one nucleotide off.

TCRdb shows the sequencer as Illumina HiSeq 2500. Quantitative 5'-RACE with molecular barcodes was used to prepare TCR beta libraries. From the authors' description of their analysis: To identify disease-linked TCR variants, a new computational method was used, one built on a probabilistic model of VDJ rearrangement. TCRdb ran its own pipeline on the public reads, namely fastp trimming at Q25 and MiXCR clone calling, and kept in-frame beta chains. Every distinct CDR3 protein forms one entry, paired with its most common genes and DNA. The V and J calls were not made by the authors but by TCRdb's processing. In this sample the table shows 800,000 to 900,000 distinct CDR3 sequences, approximately 10% of which occur a single time. The ten biggest clones cover roughly 0.51% of the sample. General conclusions and limits of the study: Some motif variants had previously been reported in the synovial fluid and blood of reactive arthritis patients, which suggests shared mechanisms of disease initiation. The disease-linked clones were reported as significantly enriched in matched synovial fluid samples from ankylosing spondylitis patients. A TCR beta motif made up of several highly homologous amino acid variants appeared to be characteristic of blood from ankylosing spondylitis patients. In peripheral blood, the disease-linked clones were found at relatively low frequencies and had a CD8+ phenotype.

The chain is encoded by TRBV7-2 joined to TRBJ1-2, and 10 bases in between align with TRBD1. The sequenced sample consisted of blood, either unsorted or a sorted T cell fraction (not recorded which). This TCR derives from a male donor with ankylosing spondylitis. The CDR3 region: CASSAGQGGSYGYTF. The nucleotides read TGTGCCAGCAGCGCCGGACAGGGGGGCTCATATGGCTACACCTTC.